The 3 T cell receptor beta chains below come from one sample, sequenced in a study of cytomegalovirus exposure and HLA in healthy donors. The PCR made use of 60 Vbeta and 13 Jbeta primers. Clones were sequenced by immunoSEQ multiplex PCR, and TCRdb holds only the in-frame ones, with some missing. Among about 140,000 clones listed, less than 85% were seen once. Sequenced material: PBMCs. These receptors came from a man aged 35 to 55 in good health and CMV-seronegative.

The chain couples TRBV15 to TRBJ2-1, with 12 nucleotides matching TRBD2. The junction had 12 bases not matched to a gene; V was cut back by 0 bases and J by 6 bases. The CDR3 spans 19 residues. Germline lookup yields CDR1 LNHNV and CDR2 YYDKDF (reference sequence). CDR3 in DNA: TGTGCCACCAGCAGAGATTTTAGTGCGGCTAGCGGGAGGGGCAATGAGCAGTTCTTC. It is translated as CATSRDFSAASGRGNEQFF.

This clone came up once. The chain recombines TRBV28 with TRBJ1-5; 10 positions match TRBD1. The CDR3 is 14 amino acids. CDR1 is MDHEN, CDR2 SYDVKM, per germline. With 7 bases clipped from V and 3 bases from J, the junction kept 3 bases outside the gene matches. CDR3 DNA: TGTGCCAGCATGGACAGGGGGATCAATCAGCCCCAGCATTTT. Translation: CASMDRGINQPQHF. The full variable domain, with the rest looked up from reference TRBV28 and TRBJ1-5, is DVKVTQSSRYLVKRTGEKVFLECVQDMDHENMFWYRQDPGLGLRLIYFSYDVKMKEKGDIPEGYSVSREKKERFSLILESASTNQTSMYLCASMDRGINQPQHFGDGTRLSIL.

This clone was recorded a few times. V gene TRBV29-1 combines with J gene TRBJ1-2; 8 bases agree with TRBD1. The CDR3 totals 15 residues. The ends lost 1 base at V and 8 bases at J; junction bases unmatched: 12. CDR1 SQVTM and CDR2 ANQGSEA come from the germline V gene. The CDR3: CSVEAPPGQVNGYTF. CDR3 nucleotide sequence: TGCAGCGTTGAAGCCCCTCCGGGACAGGTGAACGGCTACACCTTC.